The clone carrying this T cell receptor beta chain has a single count. Libraries were prepared by immunoSEQ multiplex PCR; TCRdb keeps only in-frame clonotypes and omits some of them. The sample yields a few hundred thousand clones, approximately 86% seen once. This specimen comes from a study of blood T cell repertoires in COVID-19. Background on the study: Sources were T cells, B-cell-depleted T cells, or PBMCs; the material itself was cDNA or gDNA.

Germline loops: CDR1 LGHNA, CDR2 YSLEER. This CDR3 is 13 amino acids long. With 0 bases removed from V and 8 bases from J, the gap between germline ends came to 10 bases. The chain employs TRBV4-3 and TRBJ1-2; D is possibly TRBD1 (5 bases). The TCR sequence derives from a woman aged 70-85 years with COVID-19, enrolled during active disease. The sequenced sample consisted of peripheral blood. CDR3 DNA: TGCGCCAGCAGCCAAGATGGTCGGGGGGGCTACACCTTC. This gives the protein CASSQDGRGGYTF.